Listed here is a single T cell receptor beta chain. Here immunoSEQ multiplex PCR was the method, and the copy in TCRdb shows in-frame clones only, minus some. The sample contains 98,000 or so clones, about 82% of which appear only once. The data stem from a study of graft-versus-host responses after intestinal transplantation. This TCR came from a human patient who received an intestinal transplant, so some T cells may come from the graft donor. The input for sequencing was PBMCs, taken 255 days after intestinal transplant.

The CDR3 DNA reads TGTGCCAGCGACAGGGGTATCGACTACGAGCAGTACTTC. Amino acid sequence: CASDRGIDYEQYF. The V gene is TRBV7-9, the J gene TRBJ2-7; 8 bases line up with TRBD1. Germline CDR1 and CDR2: SEHNR and FQNEAQ (reference sequence). CDR3 length equals 13 residues. After removal of 8 bases from V and 3 bases from J, the junction contained 6 bases not matched to a gene. Full variable domain (remainder filled in from reference TRBV7-9 and TRBJ2-7): DTGVSQNPRHKITKRGQNVTFRCDPISEHNRLYWYRQTLGQGPEFLTYFQNEAQLEKSRLLSDRFSAERPKGSFSTLEIQRTEQGDSAMYLCASDRGIDYEQYFGPGTRLTVT.